This T cell receptor (beta chain) was identified in a study of response to subunit inactivated influenza vaccine. General study results and limits: After each seasonal influenza vaccination, few new T cells are recruited, the authors suggested.

The sample holds many counts of this clonotype. The antigen is undetermined. With V trimmed by 7 bases and J by 9 bases, 14 bases remained unmatched. This CDR3 has 14 amino acids. Each CDR3 protein gets one entry after TCRdb re-called the RT-PCR reads with MiXCR. The data hold over 400,000 distinct CDR3 sequences, with 11% observed a single time. The material was PBMCs from blood, obtained 45 days after vaccination. This TCR derives from a man aged 50 or older who received an inactivated influenza vaccine. The rearrangement links TRBV12-3 or TRBV12-4 to TRBJ1-1; 7 bases line up with TRBD1. CDR3 nucleotides: TGTGCCAGCACCCAGAGGCCCGGGACAGAACAAGCTTTCTTT. Protein sequence: CASTQRPGTEQAFF.